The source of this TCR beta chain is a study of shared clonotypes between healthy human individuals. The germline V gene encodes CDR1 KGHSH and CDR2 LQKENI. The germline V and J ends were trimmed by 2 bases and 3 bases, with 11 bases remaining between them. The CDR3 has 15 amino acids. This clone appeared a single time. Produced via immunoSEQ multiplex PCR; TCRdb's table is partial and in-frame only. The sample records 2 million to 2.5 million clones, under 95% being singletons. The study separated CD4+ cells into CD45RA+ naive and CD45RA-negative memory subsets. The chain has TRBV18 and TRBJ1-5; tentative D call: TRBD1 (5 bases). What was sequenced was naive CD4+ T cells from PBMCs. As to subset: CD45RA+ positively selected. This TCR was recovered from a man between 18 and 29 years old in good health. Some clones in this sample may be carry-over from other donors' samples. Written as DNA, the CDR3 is TGTGCCAGCTCACCAGCCGGGGGAGTCAATCAGCCCCAGCATTTT. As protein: CASSPAGGVNQPQHF.